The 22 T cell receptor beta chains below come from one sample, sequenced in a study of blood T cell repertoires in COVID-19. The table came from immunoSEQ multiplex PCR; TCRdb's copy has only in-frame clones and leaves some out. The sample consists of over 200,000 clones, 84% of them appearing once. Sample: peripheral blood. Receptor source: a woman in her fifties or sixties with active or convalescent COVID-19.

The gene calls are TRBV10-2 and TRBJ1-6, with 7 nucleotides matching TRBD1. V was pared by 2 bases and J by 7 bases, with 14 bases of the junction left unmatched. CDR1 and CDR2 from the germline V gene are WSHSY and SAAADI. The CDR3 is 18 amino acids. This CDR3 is CASSEPGSGGTRNSPLHF. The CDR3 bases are TGCGCCAGCAGTGAGCCGGGATCAGGGGGTACAAGGAATTCACCCCTCCACTTT.

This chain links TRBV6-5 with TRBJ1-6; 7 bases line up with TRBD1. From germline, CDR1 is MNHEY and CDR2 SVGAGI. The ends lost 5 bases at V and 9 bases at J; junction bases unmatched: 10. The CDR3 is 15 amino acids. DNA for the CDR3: TGTGCCAGCAGTCGTCTTGGTACAGGGGCTTCACCCCTCCACTTT. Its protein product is CASSRLGTGASPLHF.

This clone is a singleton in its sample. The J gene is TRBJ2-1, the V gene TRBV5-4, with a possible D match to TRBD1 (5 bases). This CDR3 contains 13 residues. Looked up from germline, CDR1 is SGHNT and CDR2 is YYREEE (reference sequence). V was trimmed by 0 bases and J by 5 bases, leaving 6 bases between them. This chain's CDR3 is CASSLAGNNEQFF. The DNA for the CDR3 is TGTGCCAGCAGCTTGGCAGGGAACAATGAGCAGTTCTTC.

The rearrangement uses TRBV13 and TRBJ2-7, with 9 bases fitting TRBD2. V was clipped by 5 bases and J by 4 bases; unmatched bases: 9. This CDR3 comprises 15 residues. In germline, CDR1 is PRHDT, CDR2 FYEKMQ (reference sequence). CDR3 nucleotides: TGTGCCAGCAGCGCGGAGGCTAGCGGGAAGTACGAGCAGTACTTC. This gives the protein CASSAEASGKYEQYF.

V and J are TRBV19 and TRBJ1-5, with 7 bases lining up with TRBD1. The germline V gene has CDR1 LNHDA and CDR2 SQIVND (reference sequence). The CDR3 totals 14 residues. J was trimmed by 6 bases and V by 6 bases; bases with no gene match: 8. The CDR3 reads CASRWAGGGQPQHF. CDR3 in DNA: TGTGCCAGTAGATGGGCAGGGGGAGGTCAGCCCCAGCATTTT.

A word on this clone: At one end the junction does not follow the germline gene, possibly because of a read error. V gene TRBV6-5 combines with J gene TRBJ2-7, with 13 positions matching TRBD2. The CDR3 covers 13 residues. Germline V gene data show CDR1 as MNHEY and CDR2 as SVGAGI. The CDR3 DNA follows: TGTGCCAGCAGGTCCGGGACTAGCGGGGTCGGAGACTTC. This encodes CASRSGTSGVGDF.

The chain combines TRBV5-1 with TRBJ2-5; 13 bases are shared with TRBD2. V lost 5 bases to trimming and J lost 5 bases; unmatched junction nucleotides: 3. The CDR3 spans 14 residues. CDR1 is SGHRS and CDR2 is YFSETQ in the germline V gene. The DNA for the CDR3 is TGCGCCAGCAGTCCGGGACTAGCGGGGGAGACCCAGTACTTC. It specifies CASSPGLAGETQYF.

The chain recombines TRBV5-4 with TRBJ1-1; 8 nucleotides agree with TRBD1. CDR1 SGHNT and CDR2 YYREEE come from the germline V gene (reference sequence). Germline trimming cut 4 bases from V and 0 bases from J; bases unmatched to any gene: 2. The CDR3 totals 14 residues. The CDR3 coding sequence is TGTGCCAGCAGCAGACAGGGGATGAACACTGAAGCTTTCTTT. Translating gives CASSRQGMNTEAFF.

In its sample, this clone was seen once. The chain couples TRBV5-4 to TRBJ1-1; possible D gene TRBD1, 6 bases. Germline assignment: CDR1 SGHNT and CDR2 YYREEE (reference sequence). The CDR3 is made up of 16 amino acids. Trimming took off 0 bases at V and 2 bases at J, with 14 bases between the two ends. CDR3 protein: CASSLEAGVSNTEAFF. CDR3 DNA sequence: TGTGCCAGCAGCTTGGAGGCAGGGGTTTCCAACACTGAAGCTTTCTTT.

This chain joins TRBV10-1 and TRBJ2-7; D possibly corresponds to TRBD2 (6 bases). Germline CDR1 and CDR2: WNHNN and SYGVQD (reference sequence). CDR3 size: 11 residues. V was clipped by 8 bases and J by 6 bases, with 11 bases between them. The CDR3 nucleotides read TGCGCCAGCTCCGGAGGGGCCGAGCAGTACTTC. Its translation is CASSGGAEQYF.

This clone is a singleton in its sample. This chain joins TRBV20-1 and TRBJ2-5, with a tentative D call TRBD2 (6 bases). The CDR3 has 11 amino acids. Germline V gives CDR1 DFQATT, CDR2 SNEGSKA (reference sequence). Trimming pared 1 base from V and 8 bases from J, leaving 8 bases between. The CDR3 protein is CSARAGGTQYF. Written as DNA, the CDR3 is TGCAGTGCTAGAGCCGGGGGTACCCAGTACTTC.

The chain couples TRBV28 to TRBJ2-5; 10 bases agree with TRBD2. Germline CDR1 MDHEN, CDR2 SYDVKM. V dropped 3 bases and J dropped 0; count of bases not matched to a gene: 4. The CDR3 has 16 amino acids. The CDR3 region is CASSFVTSGNQETQYF. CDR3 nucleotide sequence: TGTGCCAGCAGTTTTGTTACTAGCGGGAACCAAGAGACCCAGTACTTC. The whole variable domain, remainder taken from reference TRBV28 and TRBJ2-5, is DVKVTQSSRYLVKRTGEKVFLECVQDMDHENMFWYRQDPGLGLRLIYFSYDVKMKEKGDIPEGYSVSREKKERFSLILESASTNQTSMYLCASSFVTSGNQETQYFGPGTRLLVL.

As DNA, the CDR3 is TGTGCCAGCCGCTCGACAGGCGGAACGGGTGAAGCTTTCTTT. Translated: CASRSTGGTGEAFF. V and J are TRBV6-5 and TRBJ1-1; weak D call: TRBD1 (6 bases). Germline assignment: CDR1 MNHEY and CDR2 SVGAGI. The V end was cut by 8 bases, the J end by 7 bases, with 20 bases between. CDR3 size: 14 residues.

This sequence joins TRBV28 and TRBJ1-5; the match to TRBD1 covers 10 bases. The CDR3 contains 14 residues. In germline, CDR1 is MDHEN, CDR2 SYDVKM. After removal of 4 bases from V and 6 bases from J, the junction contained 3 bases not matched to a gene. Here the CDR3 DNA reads TGTGCCAGCAGTTGGACAGGGGGGCGTCAGCCCCAGCATTTT. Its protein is CASSWTGGRQPQHF.

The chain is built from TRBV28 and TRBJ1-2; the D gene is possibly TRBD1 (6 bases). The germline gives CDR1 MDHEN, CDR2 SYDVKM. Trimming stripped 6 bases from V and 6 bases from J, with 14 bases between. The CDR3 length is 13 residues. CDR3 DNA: TGTGCCAGCAGCTCAGGACAGTTTCATGGCTACACCTTC. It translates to CASSSGQFHGYTF.

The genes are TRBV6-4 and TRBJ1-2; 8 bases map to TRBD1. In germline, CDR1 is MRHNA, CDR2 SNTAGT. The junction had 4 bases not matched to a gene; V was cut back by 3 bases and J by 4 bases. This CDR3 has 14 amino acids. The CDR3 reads CASSDTGGSYGYTF. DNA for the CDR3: TGTGCCAGCAGTGATACAGGGGGTAGCTATGGCTACACCTTC.

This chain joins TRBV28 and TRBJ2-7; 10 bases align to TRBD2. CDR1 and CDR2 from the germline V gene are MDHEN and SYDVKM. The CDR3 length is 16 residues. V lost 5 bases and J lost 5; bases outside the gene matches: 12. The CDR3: CASSPRGSGRFNEQYF. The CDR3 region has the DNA TGTGCCAGCAGTCCCCGAGGTAGCGGGAGGTTCAACGAGCAGTACTTC.

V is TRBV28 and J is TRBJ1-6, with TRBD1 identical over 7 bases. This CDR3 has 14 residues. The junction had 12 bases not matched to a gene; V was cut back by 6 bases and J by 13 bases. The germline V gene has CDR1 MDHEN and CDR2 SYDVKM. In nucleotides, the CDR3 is TGTGCCAGCAGCCGGGACAGATCGGATCTCCCCCTCCACTTT. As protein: CASSRDRSDLPLHF.

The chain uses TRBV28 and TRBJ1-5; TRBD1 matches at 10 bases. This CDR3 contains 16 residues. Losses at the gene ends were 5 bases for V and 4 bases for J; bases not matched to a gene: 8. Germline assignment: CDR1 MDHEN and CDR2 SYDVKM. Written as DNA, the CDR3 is TGTGCCAGCAGTCAACTGACAGGGGGCGGGAATCAGCCCCAGCATTTT. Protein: CASSQLTGGGNQPQHF.

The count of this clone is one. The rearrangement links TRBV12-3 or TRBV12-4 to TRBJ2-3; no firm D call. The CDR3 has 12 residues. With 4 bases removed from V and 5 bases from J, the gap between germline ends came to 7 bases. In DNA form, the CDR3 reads TGTGCCAGCAGTTGGGCCTTAGATACGCAGTATTTT. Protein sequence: CASSWALDTQYF.

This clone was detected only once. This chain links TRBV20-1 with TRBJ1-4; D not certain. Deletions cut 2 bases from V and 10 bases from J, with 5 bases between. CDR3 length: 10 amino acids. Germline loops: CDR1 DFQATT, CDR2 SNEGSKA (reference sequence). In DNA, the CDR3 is TGCAGTGCTAGACGGGGAAAACTGTTTTTT. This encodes CSARRGKLFF.

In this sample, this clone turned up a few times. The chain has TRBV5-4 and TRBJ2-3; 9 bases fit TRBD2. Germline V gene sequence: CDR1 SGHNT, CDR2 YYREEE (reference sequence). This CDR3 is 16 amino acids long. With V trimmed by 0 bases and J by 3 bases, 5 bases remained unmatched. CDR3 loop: CASSLAGGRGTDTQYF. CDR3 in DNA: TGTGCCAGCAGCTTGGCCGGCGGGAGGGGGACAGATACGCAGTATTTT.